This TCR beta chain was recorded in a study of cytomegalovirus exposure and HLA in healthy donors. Study as a whole: Genetic ancestry analysis placed around 76% of the 398 donors that were genotyped in the Caucasian-associated cluster. Study outcomes and limitations: Evidence from a later analysis indicated that most CMV-associated TCR beta chains looked HLA-restricted. Only CMV serostatus was available as immune exposure information. In an earlier analysis, most TCR beta V segments were productive about 90% or about 30% of the time.

Losses at the gene ends were 4 bases for V and 3 bases for J; bases not matched to a gene: 6. Germline CDR1 reads MNHEY; CDR2 reads SMNVEV (reference sequence). The CDR3 has 15 amino acids. The PCR employed 60 Vbeta primers together with 13 Jbeta primers. The data were produced by immunoSEQ multiplex PCR, yet TCRdb's version contains in-frame clones alone and is incomplete. The sample contains fewer than 250,000 clones, about 77% of which appear only once. In its sample, this clone was seen a few times. Its target is not known. Sequencing input: PBMCs. This chain uses TRBV27 with TRBJ1-5; 7 bases map to TRBD1. The clonotype was recovered from a man aged 30 to 45 in good health and CMV-seropositive. CDR3 in amino acids: CASSSKDRFNQPQHF. CDR3 DNA sequence: TGTGCCAGCAGTTCGAAGGACAGGTTCAATCAGCCCCAGCATTTT.